These 17 T cell receptor beta chains were sequenced from one sample in a study of cytomegalovirus exposure and HLA in healthy donors. Assay used: immunoSEQ multiplex PCR; TCRdb lists only in-frame clones, some missing. The sample comprises 120,000 or so clones, 85% to 90% of which are singletons, and 1.5% to 2% rests with the top ten. The sample comprised PBMCs. The receptors were gathered from a woman aged 18 to 35 in good health and CMV-seronegative.

The chain uses TRBV9 and TRBJ1-3; D is ambiguous. This CDR3 is built from 16 residues. Germline CDR1 reads SGDLS; CDR2 reads YYNGEE. Trimming took 3 bases from V and 0 from J, leaving 13 bases between them. CDR3 DNA sequence: TGTGCCAGCAGCGGCAGTAATCCCGACTCTGGAAACACCATATATTTT. Encoded protein: CASSGSNPDSGNTIYF.

DNA of the CDR3: TGTGCCTGGATGCCTTGGGGGGATCCCTACAATGAGCAGTTCTTC. Amino acid sequence: CAWMPWGDPYNEQFF. This chain joins TRBV30 and TRBJ2-1; D is perhaps TRBD2 (6 bases). Germline-derived CDR1 and CDR2 are GTSNPN and SVGIG (reference sequence). Trimming pared 4 bases from V and 2 bases from J, leaving 15 bases between. This CDR3 has 15 amino acids.

This chain uses TRBV5-8 with TRBJ2-7; tentatively, D is TRBD1 (5 bases). V was shortened by 5 bases and J by 0 bases, with 12 bases between the two germline ends. The CDR3 covers 14 residues. Germline CDR1 is SGHTS and CDR2 is YDEGEE. This CDR3 is CASRAKRGSYEQYF. The CDR3 DNA follows: TGTGCCAGCAGGGCGAAAAGGGGCTCCTACGAGCAGTACTTC.

The genes are TRBV30 and TRBJ2-7, with D hard to call. Trimming removed 0 bases from V and 7 bases from J, with 10 bases in between. Germline V gene sequence: CDR1 GTSNPN, CDR2 SVGIG (reference sequence). The CDR3 is made up of 12 amino acids. The CDR3 is CAWSVLVREQYF. DNA for the CDR3: TGTGCCTGGAGTGTTTTAGTACGGGAGCAGTACTTC.

The rearrangement joins TRBV6-6 to TRBJ2-7; 10 nucleotides align to TRBD1. The CDR3 extends over 15 amino acids. The germline gives CDR1 MNHNY, CDR2 SVGAGI (reference sequence). Trimming cost V 2 bases and J 2 bases; bases outside gene matches: 3. CDR3 bases: TGTGCCAGCAGTTACCCCGGGACAGGGGCCTACGAGCAGTACTTC. It yields the protein CASSYPGTGAYEQYF.

This clone turned up a few times. The V call is TRBV15, the J call TRBJ2-1; TRBD1 agrees at 8 bases. After removal of 3 bases from V and 7 bases from J, the junction contained 8 bases not matched to a gene. The V gene's germline CDR1 is LNHNV and CDR2 YYDKDF (reference sequence). The CDR3 contains 15 residues. Here the CDR3 reads CATSSPPGGLNEQFF. The DNA for the CDR3 is TGTGCCACCAGCAGCCCCCCAGGGGGCTTGAATGAGCAGTTCTTC.

The chain has TRBV7-2 and TRBJ2-1; 9 bases map to TRBD2. The junction had 9 bases not matched to a gene; V was cut back by 5 bases and J by 7 bases. The germline CDR1 and CDR2 sequences are SGHTA and FQGNSA. This CDR3 spans 15 amino acids. CDR3 sequence: CASSPGAGGGNEQFF. CDR3 nucleotides: TGTGCCAGCAGCCCCGGGGCGGGAGGGGGGAATGAGCAGTTCTTC.

The sample holds one count of this clone. The chain has TRBV28 and TRBJ1-1, with a possible D match to TRBD1 (6 bases). CDR3 length: 15 residues. Germline loops: CDR1 MDHEN, CDR2 SYDVKM. Trimming stripped 6 bases from V and 0 bases from J, with 14 bases between. Written as DNA, the CDR3 is TGTGCCAGCAGAAATTATGGACAGATGAACACTGAAGCTTTCTTT. Its protein is CASRNYGQMNTEAFF.

The chain employs TRBV18 and TRBJ2-1, with 7 bases aligning to TRBD1. J lost 0 bases, V lost 5 bases, and 4 bases had no gene match. The germline gives CDR1 KGHSH, CDR2 LQKENI. This CDR3 comprises 15 residues. CDR3 region: CASSADRSSYNEQFF. The CDR3 region has the DNA TGTGCCAGCTCAGCGGACAGGAGCTCCTACAATGAGCAGTTCTTC.

V usage is TRBV5-8 and J usage is TRBJ1-5; D gene ambiguous. V was pared by 9 bases and J by 7 bases, with 17 bases between. CDR3 length: 13 amino acids. Germline-derived CDR1 and CDR2 are SGHTS and YDEGEE. This CDR3 is CATDTISGQPQHF. The CDR3 nucleotides are TGTGCCACAGACACAATTAGTGGACAGCCCCAGCATTTT.

V usage is TRBV4-2 and J usage is TRBJ2-3, with 11 positions matching TRBD2. Germline CDR1 reads LGHNA; CDR2 reads YNFKEQ. The trim removed 0 bases at V and 6 bases at J, leaving 20 bases unmatched. The CDR3 is 21 residues long. DNA of the CDR3: TGTGCCAGCAGCCAAGATACCATAGCGGGGGGGCCTCGATCGGGGTCGGATACGCAGTATTTT. Its protein is CASSQDTIAGGPRSGSDTQYF.

The chain joins TRBV15 to TRBJ2-1; 10 positions agree with TRBD2. The germline V gene encodes CDR1 LNHNV and CDR2 YYDKDF (reference sequence). The CDR3 runs to 15 residues. The J segment lost 8 bases and the V segment lost 4 bases, leaving 8 bases of the junction unmatched. In DNA form, the CDR3 reads TGTGCCACCAGCAAAGTAGCGGGAGGTTTAGATGAGCAGTTCTTC. It codes for CATSKVAGGLDEQFF.

The rearrangement links TRBV5-6 to TRBJ1-2; maybe TRBD1 (5 bases). The germline V gene has CDR1 SGHDT and CDR2 YYEEEE. The CDR3 spans 13 residues. V lost 4 bases and J 5 bases, leaving 12 bases between the germline ends. Here the CDR3 reads CASSRRELYGYTF. The CDR3 nucleotides are TGTGCCAGCAGCCGCAGGGAACTATATGGCTACACCTTC.

The chain uses TRBV2 and TRBJ2-5; 8 bases line up with TRBD2. V was pared by 6 bases and J by 4 bases, with 7 bases of the junction left unmatched. The CDR3 runs to 14 residues. Germline CDR1 is SNHLY and CDR2 is FYNNEI. The CDR3 DNA is TGTGCCAGCAGCCCCCTCGGGAGGGGAGAGACCCAGTACTTC. This translates into CASSPLGRGETQYF.

The rearrangement joins TRBV6-4 to TRBJ1-2; no reliable D call. The germline gives CDR1 MRHNA, CDR2 SNTAGT. V was shortened by 8 bases and J by 4 bases, with 14 bases between the two germline ends. This CDR3 contains 13 residues. CDR3 bases: TGTGCCAGCGTTGTAGAGACAACCTATGGCTACACCTTC. It yields the protein CASVVETTYGYTF.

The V call is TRBV13, the J call TRBJ2-7, with D perhaps TRBD1 (6 bases). The V and J ends lost 0 bases and 3 bases respectively, with 15 bases between them. This CDR3 contains 16 residues. The germline CDR1 and CDR2 sequences are PRHDT and FYEKMQ (reference sequence). This CDR3 reads CASSLGRGLADYEQYF. CDR3 in DNA: TGTGCCAGCAGCTTAGGCAGGGGCTTAGCTGACTACGAGCAGTACTTC. The full variable domain, in which reference TRBV13 and TRBJ2-7 provide the parts outside the CDR3, is AAGVIQSPRHLIKEKRETATLKCYPIPRHDTVYWYQQGPGQDPQFLISFYEKMQSDKGSIPDRFSAQQFSDYHSELNMSSLELGDSALYFCASSLGRGLADYEQYFGPGTRLTVT.

In its sample, this clone was seen once. This sequence joins TRBV7-2 and TRBJ2-3; 12 nucleotides match TRBD1. After removal of 1 base from V and 5 bases from J, the junction contained 4 bases not matched to a gene. The CDR3 sequence is 16 residues long. CDR1 and CDR2 (germline): SGHTA, FQGNSA. CDR3 coding DNA: TGTGCCAGCAGCTTAGGGGACAGGGGGCTGGGAGATACGCAGTATTTT. It specifies CASSLGDRGLGDTQYF. Together with reference TRBV7-2 and TRBJ2-3, the CDR3 gives the full variable domain: GAGVSQSPSNKVTEKGKDVELRCDPISGHTALYWYRQSLGQGLEFLIYFQGNSAPDKSGLPSDRFSAERTGGSVSTLTIQRTQQEDSAVYLCASSLGDRGLGDTQYFGPGTRLTVL.